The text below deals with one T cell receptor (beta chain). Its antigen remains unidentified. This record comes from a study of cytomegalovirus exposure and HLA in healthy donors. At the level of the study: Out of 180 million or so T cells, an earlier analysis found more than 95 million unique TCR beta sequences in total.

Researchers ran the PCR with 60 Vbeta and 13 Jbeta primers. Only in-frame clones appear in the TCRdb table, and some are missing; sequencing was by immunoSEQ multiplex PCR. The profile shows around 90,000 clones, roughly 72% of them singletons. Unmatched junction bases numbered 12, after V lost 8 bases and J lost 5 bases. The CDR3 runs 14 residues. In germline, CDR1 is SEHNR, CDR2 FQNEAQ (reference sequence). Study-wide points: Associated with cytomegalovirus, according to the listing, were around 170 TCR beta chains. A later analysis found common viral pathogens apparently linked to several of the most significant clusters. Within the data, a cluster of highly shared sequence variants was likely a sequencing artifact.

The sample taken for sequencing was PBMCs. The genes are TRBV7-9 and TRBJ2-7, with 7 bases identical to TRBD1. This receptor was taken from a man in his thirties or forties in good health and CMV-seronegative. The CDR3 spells CASRQGSSGDEQYF. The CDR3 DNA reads TGTGCCAGCCGACAGGGTAGCTCTGGGGACGAGCAGTACTTC.